One and the same sample provided the 21 T cell receptor beta chains below, sequenced in a study of T cell changes during pregnancy in multiple sclerosis. Using immunoSEQ multiplex PCR, the repertoire was profiled, and TCRdb retains in-frame clones only, with some absent. Here the sample spans more than 35,000 clones, 85% to 90% being singletons. The source material was CD8+ T cells from peripheral blood mononuclear cells, sampled after pregnancy. These receptors were taken from a female donor in good health, enrolled as a control in a pregnancy study.

The CDR3 region is CASSQDHPWATPYEQYF. CDR3 nucleotides: TGCGCCAGCAGCCAAGATCACCCCTGGGCGACCCCCTACGAGCAGTACTTC. This rearrangement joins TRBV4-1 to TRBJ2-7, with no clear D. The CDR3 contains 17 residues. CDR1 MGHRA and CDR2 YSYEKL come from the germline V gene. V lost 0 bases and J 2 bases, leaving 17 bases between the germline ends.

In its sample, this clone was seen a few times. This sequence joins TRBV28 and TRBJ1-5, with a possible D match to TRBD1 (5 bases). Per the germline V gene, CDR1 is MDHEN and CDR2 is SYDVKM. Deletions cut 6 bases from V and 4 bases from J, with 13 bases between. This CDR3 is built from 14 residues. This chain's CDR3 is CASRPGGENQPQHF. CDR3 nucleotides: TGTGCCAGCAGACCCGGGGGGGAGAATCAGCCCCAGCATTTT. The whole variable domain, filled in from reference TRBV28 and TRBJ1-5, reads DVKVTQSSRYLVKRTGEKVFLECVQDMDHENMFWYRQDPGLGLRLIYFSYDVKMKEKGDIPEGYSVSREKKERFSLILESASTNQTSMYLCASRPGGENQPQHFGDGTRLSIL.

This chain links TRBV6-6 with TRBJ1-1, with D unclear. Germline V gene lookup returns CDR1 MNHNY and CDR2 SVGAGI (reference sequence). The CDR3 has 13 residues. The V end was cut by 5 bases, the J end by 1 base, with 8 bases between. Here the CDR3 reads CASSPTRNTEAFF. The CDR3 nucleotides read TGTGCCAGCAGTCCTACGCGGAACACTGAAGCTTTCTTT.

The V gene is TRBV27, the J gene TRBJ2-7, with 10 bases that match TRBD1. V lost 5 bases to trimming and J lost 4 bases; unmatched junction nucleotides: 2. Germline CDR1 MNHEY, CDR2 SMNVEV (reference sequence). The CDR3 totals 13 residues. The CDR3 DNA reads as TGTGCCAGCAGTAGGGGACAGGGGTACGAGCAGTACTTC. It specifies CASSRGQGYEQYF.

V gene TRBV29-1 combines with J gene TRBJ1-1; D gene uncertain. The CDR3 totals 13 residues. Germline-derived CDR1 and CDR2 are SQVTM and ANQGSEA. V was trimmed by 3 bases and J by 1 base, leaving 9 bases between them. DNA of the CDR3: TGCAGCGTTGATAGTCCGCGGAACACTGAAGCTTTCTTT. It yields the protein CSVDSPRNTEAFF.

The chain links TRBV5-4 to TRBJ1-1; D uncertain. Trimming pared 0 bases from V and 11 bases from J, leaving 14 bases between. Germline assignment: CDR1 SGHNT and CDR2 YYREEE (reference sequence). This CDR3 has 13 amino acids. The CDR3 DNA reads as TGTGCCAGCAGCTTGGCCGCTGCAGCCGGGGCTTTCTTT. It translates to CASSLAAAAGAFF.

V gene TRBV27 combines with J gene TRBJ2-1; a weak D match, TRBD2 (5 bases). This CDR3 region has 16 residues. The germline V gene encodes CDR1 MNHEY and CDR2 SMNVEV (reference sequence). V lost 5 bases and J 4 bases, leaving 18 bases between the germline ends. CDR3 DNA: TGTGCCAGCAGTCCCCAAACTAGTATAGTTTACAATGAGCAGTTCTTC. This gives the protein CASSPQTSIVYNEQFF.

This clone was recorded once. The CDR3 is CASSVLPGTAEAFF. For the CDR3, the DNA is TGTGCCAGCAGCGTCCTCCCAGGGACTGCTGAAGCTTTCTTT. The rearrangement joins TRBV9 to TRBJ1-1; the D gene is possibly TRBD1 (5 bases). The CDR3 runs to 14 residues. The V end lost 2 bases, the J end lost 6 bases, and 14 bases lay between the germline ends. The germline CDR1 and CDR2 sequences are SGDLS and YYNGEE.

V usage is TRBV2 and J usage is TRBJ1-3; TRBD1 might be the D (6 bases). The germline CDR1 and CDR2 sequences are SNHLY and FYNNEI. The CDR3 is 13 amino acids. V shed 5 bases and J shed 2 bases, with 7 bases lying between them. CDR3 sequence reads: CASSYRAGNTIYF. The DNA of the CDR3 is TGTGCCAGCAGTTACAGGGCTGGAAACACCATATATTTT.

The gene calls are TRBV13 and TRBJ2-7; D might be TRBD1 (5 bases). CDR3 length equals 14 residues. CDR1 is PRHDT and CDR2 is FYEKMQ in the germline V gene (reference sequence). V lost 10 bases, J lost 4 bases, and 20 bases lay in between. The CDR3 nucleotides are TGTGCCACCGCCCAGGCAGGGCGCAATTACGAGCAGTACTTC. As protein: CATAQAGRNYEQYF.

This chain uses TRBV19 with TRBJ2-7, with 10 bases identical to TRBD1. Germline loops: CDR1 LNHDA, CDR2 SQIVND (reference sequence). The CDR3 runs 15 residues. The J segment lost 3 bases and the V segment lost 4 bases, leaving 6 bases of the junction unmatched. The CDR3 reads CASSTRDRGVYEQYF. The CDR3 bases are TGTGCCAGTAGTACCCGGGACAGGGGAGTCTACGAGCAGTACTTC.

The gene calls are TRBV27 and TRBJ2-1; perhaps TRBD1 as D (6 bases). Per germline, CDR1 MNHEY and CDR2 SMNVEV (reference sequence). The CDR3 has 13 amino acids. The ends were cut back, 4 bases at V and 4 bases at J, with 8 bases in the middle. The CDR3 DNA follows: TGTGCCAGCAGTTCCGGACAGTACAATGAGCAGTTCTTC. Translating it yields CASSSGQYNEQFF.

The chain recombines TRBV13 with TRBJ2-7; D ambiguous. Germline V gene lookup returns CDR1 PRHDT and CDR2 FYEKMQ (reference sequence). The CDR3 has 12 amino acids. V was clipped by 6 bases and J by 4 bases, with 10 bases between them. The CDR3 coding sequence is TGTGCCAGCAGTTCTGGCCGATACGAGCAGTACTTC. Translating it yields CASSSGRYEQYF.

The J gene is TRBJ1-6, the V gene TRBV13, with D maybe TRBD1 (6 bases). The CDR3 runs to 13 residues. Trimming cost V 0 bases and J 13 bases, with 10 bases left between them. Germline CDR1 is PRHDT and CDR2 is FYEKMQ (reference sequence). CDR3 protein: CASSLGRQVPLHF. Here the CDR3 DNA reads TGTGCCAGCAGCTTAGGACGACAGGTGCCCCTCCACTTT.

The chain employs TRBV5-4 and TRBJ1-2; TRBD1 is a possible D gene (6 bases). This CDR3 has 16 amino acids. Trimming removed 3 bases at V and 8 bases at J, with 23 bases between. Per germline, CDR1 SGHNT and CDR2 YYREEE (reference sequence). CDR3 DNA: TGTGCCAGCAGCTCGGGGACATTGGGCGGTTTGCGGGGCTACACCTTC. Translated: CASSSGTLGGLRGYTF.

The chain couples TRBV11-2 to TRBJ2-3; TRBD2 might be the D (6 bases). The CDR3 is 14 residues long. Germline CDR1 and CDR2: SGHAT and FQNNGV. The ends were cut back, 7 bases at V and 2 bases at J, with 13 bases in the middle. In nucleotides, the CDR3 is TGTGCCAGCACCCCCGGGACTGCCACAGATACGCAGTATTTT. Protein product: CASTPGTATDTQYF.

Here the CDR3 reads CASSPRDRAYEQYF. CDR3 nucleotides: TGTGCCAGCAGCCCCCGGGACAGGGCCTACGAGCAGTACTTC. The V and J genes are TRBV7-9 and TRBJ2-7; 9 nucleotides match TRBD1. Unmatched junction bases numbered 4, after V lost 5 bases and J lost 2 bases. This CDR3 is 14 amino acids long. Germline CDR1 is SEHNR and CDR2 is FQNEAQ (reference sequence).

The DNA for the CDR3 is TGCGCCAGCAGCGAAACGCCGGGACAGGGGGGTCAGCCCCAGCATTTT. Its protein is CASSETPGQGGQPQHF. The gene calls are TRBV4-3 and TRBJ1-5; the match to TRBD1 covers 11 bases. CDR3 length equals 16 residues. Germline V gene data show CDR1 as LGHNA and CDR2 as YSLEER. Trimming at V came to 5 bases and at J to 6 bases, leaving 9 bases not matched to a gene.

This clone was seen once. This sequence joins TRBV19 and TRBJ2-7, with D maybe TRBD1 (6 bases). Per the germline V gene, CDR1 is LNHDA and CDR2 is SQIVND (reference sequence). V was cut by 5 bases and J by 2 bases, with 16 bases left in between. This CDR3 is built from 15 residues. CDR3 in DNA: TGTGCCAGTAGTCCGAGGGGGTCTGGGACCTACGAGCAGTACTTC. Translating it yields CASSPRGSGTYEQYF. Full variable domain (rest looked up from reference TRBV19 and TRBJ2-7): DGGITQSPKYLFRKEGQNVTLSCEQNLNHDAMYWYRQDPGQGLRLIYYSQIVNDFQKGDIAEGYSVSREKKESFPLTVTSAQKNPTAFYLCASSPRGSGTYEQYFGPGTRLTVT.

This chain links TRBV6-6 with TRBJ1-4; possibly TRBD1 for D (6 bases). The CDR3 runs to 14 residues. Looked up from germline, CDR1 is MNHNY and CDR2 is SVGAGI (reference sequence). The ends were cut back, 0 bases at V and 8 bases at J, with 10 bases in the middle. CDR3 DNA: TGTGCCAGCAGTTACTCAGGGGGACGGGAAAAACTGTTTTTT. This codes for CASSYSGGREKLFF.

This chain joins TRBV7-9 and TRBJ2-6; 8 bases align to TRBD2. The CDR3 extends over 17 amino acids. V was pared by 8 bases and J by 2 bases, with 11 bases of the junction left unmatched. Germline assignment: CDR1 SEHNR and CDR2 FQNEAQ (reference sequence). The CDR3 reads CASPGLAGNAGANVLTF. In DNA, the CDR3 is TGTGCCAGCCCCGGACTAGCTGGGAATGCTGGGGCCAACGTCCTGACTTTC. Filled out from reference TRBV7-9 and TRBJ2-6, the complete variable domain reads DTGVSQNPRHKITKRGQNVTFRCDPISEHNRLYWYRQTLGQGPEFLTYFQNEAQLEKSRLLSDRFSAERPKGSFSTLEIQRTEQGDSAMYLCASPGLAGNAGANVLTFGAGSRLTVL.